This T cell receptor beta chain was retrieved from a study of tumor and adjacent non-tumor tissue in lung cancer. About the study: Each sample yielded 3.9 million or so productive TCRbeta reads on average.

The template was RNA from unsorted bulk tissue. More than 3 cm separated this lung sample from the edge of the tumor. Per germline, CDR1 SGHAT and CDR2 FQNNGV. V shed 0 bases and J shed 3 bases, with 12 bases lying between them. CDR3 length equals 16 residues. Three rounds of nested PCR, following a modified ARM-PCR protocol, produced the TCRbeta library. TCRdb re-analysed the multiplex PCR reads in MiXCR, keeping a single row per CDR3 protein. Of some 100,000 distinct CDR3 sequences detected, 60% to 80% appear once; the ten largest clones hold 15% to 20%. The receptor comes from a young man with non-small cell lung cancer. The J gene is TRBJ2-1, the V gene TRBV11-2; D might be TRBD1 or TRBD2, each matching 5 bases. The sequencing sample was made of distant non-tumor lung tissue. CDR3 nucleotide sequence: TGTGCCAGCAGCTTAGAATCTGGGACGGTCTACAATGAGCAGTTCTTC. Residues: CASSLESGTVYNEQFF. The complete variable domain, with remaining parts taken from reference TRBV11-2 and TRBJ2-1, reads EAGVAQSPRYKIIEKRQSVAFWCNPISGHATLYWYQQILGQGPKLLIQFQNNGVVDDSQLPKDRFSAERLKGVDSTLKIQPAKLEDSAVYLCASSLESGTVYNEQFFGPGTRLTVL.